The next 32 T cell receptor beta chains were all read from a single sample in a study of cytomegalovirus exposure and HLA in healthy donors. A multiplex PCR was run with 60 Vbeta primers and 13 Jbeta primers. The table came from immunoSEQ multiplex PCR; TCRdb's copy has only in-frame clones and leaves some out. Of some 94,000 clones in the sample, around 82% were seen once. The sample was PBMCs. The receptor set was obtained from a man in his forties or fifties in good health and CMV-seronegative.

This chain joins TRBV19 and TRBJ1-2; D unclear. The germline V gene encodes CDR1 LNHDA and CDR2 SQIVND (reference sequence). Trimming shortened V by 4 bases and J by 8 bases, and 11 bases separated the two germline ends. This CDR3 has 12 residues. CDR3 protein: CASSTFTRGYTF. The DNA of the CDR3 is TGTGCCAGTAGTACCTTCACGCGGGGCTACACCTTC. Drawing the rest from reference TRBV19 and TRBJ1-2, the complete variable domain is DGGITQSPKYLFRKEGQNVTLSCEQNLNHDAMYWYRQDPGQGLRLIYYSQIVNDFQKGDIAEGYSVSREKKESFPLTVTSAQKNPTAFYLCASSTFTRGYTFGSGTRLTVV.

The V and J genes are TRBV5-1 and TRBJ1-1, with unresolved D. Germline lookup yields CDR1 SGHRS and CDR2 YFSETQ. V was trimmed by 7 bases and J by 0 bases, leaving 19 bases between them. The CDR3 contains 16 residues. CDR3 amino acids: CASAYREDQMNTEAFF. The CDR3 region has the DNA TGCGCCAGCGCATACCGGGAGGACCAGATGAACACTGAAGCTTTCTTT.

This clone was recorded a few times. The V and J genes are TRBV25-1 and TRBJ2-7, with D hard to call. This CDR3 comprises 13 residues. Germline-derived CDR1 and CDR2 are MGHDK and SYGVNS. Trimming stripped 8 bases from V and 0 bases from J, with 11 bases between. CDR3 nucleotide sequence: TGTGCCAGCCAACGTAGTCCCTCCTACGAGCAGTACTTC. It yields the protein CASQRSPSYEQYF.

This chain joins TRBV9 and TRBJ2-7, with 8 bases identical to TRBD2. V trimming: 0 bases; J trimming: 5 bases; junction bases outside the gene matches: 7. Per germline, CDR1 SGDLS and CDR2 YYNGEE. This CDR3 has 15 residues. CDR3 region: CASSVGPGGLDEQYF. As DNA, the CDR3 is TGTGCCAGCAGCGTAGGTCCGGGGGGGCTAGACGAGCAGTACTTC.

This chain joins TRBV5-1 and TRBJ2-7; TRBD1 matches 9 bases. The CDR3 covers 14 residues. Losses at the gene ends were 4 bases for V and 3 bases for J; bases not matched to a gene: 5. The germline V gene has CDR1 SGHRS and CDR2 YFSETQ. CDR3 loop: CASSTGQGVYEQYF. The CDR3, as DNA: TGCGCCAGCAGCACGGGACAGGGTGTCTACGAGCAGTACTTC.

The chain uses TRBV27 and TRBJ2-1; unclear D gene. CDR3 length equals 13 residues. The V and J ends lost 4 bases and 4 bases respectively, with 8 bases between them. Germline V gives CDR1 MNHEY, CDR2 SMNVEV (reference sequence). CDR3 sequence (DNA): TGTGCCAGCAGTTCCCTCACATACAATGAGCAGTTCTTC. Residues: CASSSLTYNEQFF.

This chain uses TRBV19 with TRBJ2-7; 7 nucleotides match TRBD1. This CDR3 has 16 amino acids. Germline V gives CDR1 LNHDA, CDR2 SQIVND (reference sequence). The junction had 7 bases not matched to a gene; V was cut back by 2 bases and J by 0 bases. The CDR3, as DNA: TGTGCCAGTAGTATACCCCAGACAGGGAGCTCCTACGAGCAGTACTTC. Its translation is CASSIPQTGSSYEQYF.

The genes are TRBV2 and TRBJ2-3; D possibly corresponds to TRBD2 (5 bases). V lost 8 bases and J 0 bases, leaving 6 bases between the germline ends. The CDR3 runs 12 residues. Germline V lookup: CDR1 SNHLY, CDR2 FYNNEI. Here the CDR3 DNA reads TGTGCCAGCCGGGGTAGCACAGATACGCAGTATTTT. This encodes CASRGSTDTQYF.

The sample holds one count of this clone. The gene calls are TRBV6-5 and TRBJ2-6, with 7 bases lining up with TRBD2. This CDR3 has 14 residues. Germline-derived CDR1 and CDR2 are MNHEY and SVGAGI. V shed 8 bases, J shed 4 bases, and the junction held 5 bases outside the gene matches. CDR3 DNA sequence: TGTGCCAGCGGGAGGGTTGGAGGGGCCAACGTCCTGACTTTC. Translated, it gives CASGRVGGANVLTF.

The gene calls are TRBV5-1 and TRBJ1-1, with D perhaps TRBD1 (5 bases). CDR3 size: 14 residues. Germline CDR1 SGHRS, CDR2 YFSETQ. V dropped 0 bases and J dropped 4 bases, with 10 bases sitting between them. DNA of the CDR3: TGCGCCAGCAGCTTGGACAGGATAGGCACTGAAGCTTTCTTT. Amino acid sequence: CASSLDRIGTEAFF. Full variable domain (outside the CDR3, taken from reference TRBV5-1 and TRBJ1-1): KAGVTQTPRYLIKTRGQQVTLSCSPISGHRSVSWYQQTPGQGLQFLFEYFSETQRNKGNFPGRFSGRQFSNSRSEMNVSTLELGDSALYLCASSLDRIGTEAFFGQGTRLTVV.

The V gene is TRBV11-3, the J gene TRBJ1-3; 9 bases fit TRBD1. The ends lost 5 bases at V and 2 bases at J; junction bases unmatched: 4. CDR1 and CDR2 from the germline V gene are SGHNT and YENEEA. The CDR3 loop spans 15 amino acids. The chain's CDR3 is CASSPGQGPGNTIYF. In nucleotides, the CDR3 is TGTGCCAGCAGCCCGGGACAGGGACCTGGAAACACCATATATTTT.

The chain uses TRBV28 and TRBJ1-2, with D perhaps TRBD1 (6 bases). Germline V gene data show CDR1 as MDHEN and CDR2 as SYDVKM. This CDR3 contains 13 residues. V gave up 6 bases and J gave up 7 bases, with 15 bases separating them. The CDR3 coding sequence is TGTGCCAGCAGGGACTGGGGGCTTCTTGGCTACACCTTC. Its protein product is CASRDWGLLGYTF.

CDR3 protein: CASSEAAYADTQYF. CDR3 sequence (DNA): TGTGCCAGCAGTGAAGCGGCATACGCAGATACGCAGTATTTT. V usage is TRBV6-4 and J usage is TRBJ2-3; weak D call: TRBD2 (5 bases). The CDR3 loop spans 14 amino acids. Germline V gene lookup returns CDR1 MRHNA and CDR2 SNTAGT. V lost 3 bases and J 4 bases, leaving 11 bases between the germline ends.

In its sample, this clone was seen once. The CDR3, as DNA: TGTGCCAGCAGCTTGTTAGACAGAGCCTACGAGCAGTACTTC. Amino acids: CASSLLDRAYEQYF. This sequence joins TRBV5-6 and TRBJ2-7, with D possibly TRBD1 on 5 matching bases. V gave up 1 base and J gave up 2 bases, with 10 bases separating them. CDR3 length: 14 residues. Germline V CDR1 and CDR2: SGHDT, YYEEEE.

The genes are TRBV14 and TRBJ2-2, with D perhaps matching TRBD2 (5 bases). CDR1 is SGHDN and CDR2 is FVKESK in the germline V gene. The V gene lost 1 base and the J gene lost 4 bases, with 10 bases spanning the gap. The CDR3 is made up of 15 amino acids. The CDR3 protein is CASSQGREVTGELFF. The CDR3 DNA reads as TGTGCCAGCAGCCAAGGTCGGGAAGTCACCGGGGAGCTGTTTTTT. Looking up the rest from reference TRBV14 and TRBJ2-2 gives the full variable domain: EAGVTQFPSHSVIEKGQTVTLRCDPISGHDNLYWYRRVMGKEIKFLLHFVKESKQDESGMPNNRFLAERTGGTYSTLKVQPAELEDSGVYFCASSQGREVTGELFFGEGSRLTVL.

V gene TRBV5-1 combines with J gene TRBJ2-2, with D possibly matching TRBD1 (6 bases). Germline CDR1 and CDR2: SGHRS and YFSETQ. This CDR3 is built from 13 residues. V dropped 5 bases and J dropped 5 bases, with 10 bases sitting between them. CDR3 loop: CASRSQGTGELFF. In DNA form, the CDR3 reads TGCGCCAGCAGATCACAGGGTACCGGGGAGCTGTTTTTT.

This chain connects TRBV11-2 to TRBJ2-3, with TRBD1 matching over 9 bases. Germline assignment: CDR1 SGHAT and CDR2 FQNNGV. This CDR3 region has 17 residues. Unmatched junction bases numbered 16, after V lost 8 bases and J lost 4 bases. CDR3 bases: TGTGCCAGCCGGACAATTAAAACAGGGGGCAGGGCAGATACGCAGTATTTT. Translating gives CASRTIKTGGRADTQYF. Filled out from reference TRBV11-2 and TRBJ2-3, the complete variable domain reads EAGVAQSPRYKIIEKRQSVAFWCNPISGHATLYWYQQILGQGPKLLIQFQNNGVVDDSQLPKDRFSAERLKGVDSTLKIQPAKLEDSAVYLCASRTIKTGGRADTQYFGPGTRLTVL.

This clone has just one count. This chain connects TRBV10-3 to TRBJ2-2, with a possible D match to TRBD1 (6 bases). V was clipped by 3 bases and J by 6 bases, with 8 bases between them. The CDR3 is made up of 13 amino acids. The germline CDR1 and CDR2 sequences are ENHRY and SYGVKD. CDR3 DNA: TGTGCCATCAGTGAAGCAGGGGCCGGGGAGCTGTTTTTT. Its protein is CAISEAGAGELFF.

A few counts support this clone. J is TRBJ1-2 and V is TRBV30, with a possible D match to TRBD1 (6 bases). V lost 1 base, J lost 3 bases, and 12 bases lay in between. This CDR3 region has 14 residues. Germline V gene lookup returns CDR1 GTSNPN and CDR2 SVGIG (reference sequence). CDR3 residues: CAWSGEGVDYGYTF. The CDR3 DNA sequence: TGTGCCTGGAGTGGAGAGGGGGTCGACTATGGCTACACCTTC.

The CDR3 region is CASSDTGGEQFF. CDR3 sequence (DNA): TGTGCCAGCTCAGACACAGGGGGTGAGCAGTTCTTC. V usage is TRBV18 and J usage is TRBJ2-1; 8 nucleotides agree with TRBD1. V lost 5 bases, J lost 9 bases, and 3 bases stayed unmatched. CDR3 length equals 12 residues. CDR1 is KGHSH and CDR2 is LQKENI in the germline V gene.

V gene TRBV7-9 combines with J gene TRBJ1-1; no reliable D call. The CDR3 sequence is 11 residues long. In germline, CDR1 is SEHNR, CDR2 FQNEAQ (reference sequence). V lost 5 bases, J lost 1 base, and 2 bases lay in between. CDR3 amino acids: CASSRNTEAFF. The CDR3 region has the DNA TGTGCCAGCAGCCGGAACACTGAAGCTTTCTTT. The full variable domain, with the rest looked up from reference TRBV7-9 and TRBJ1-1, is DTGVSQNPRHKITKRGQNVTFRCDPISEHNRLYWYRQTLGQGPEFLTYFQNEAQLEKSRLLSDRFSAERPKGSFSTLEIQRTEQGDSAMYLCASSRNTEAFFGQGTRLTVV.

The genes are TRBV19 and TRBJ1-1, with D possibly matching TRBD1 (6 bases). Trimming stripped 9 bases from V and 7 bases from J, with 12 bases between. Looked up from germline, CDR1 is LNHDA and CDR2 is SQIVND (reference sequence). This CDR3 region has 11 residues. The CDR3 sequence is CASRTVVEAFF. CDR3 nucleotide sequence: TGTGCCAGCCGGACAGTTGTTGAAGCTTTCTTT.

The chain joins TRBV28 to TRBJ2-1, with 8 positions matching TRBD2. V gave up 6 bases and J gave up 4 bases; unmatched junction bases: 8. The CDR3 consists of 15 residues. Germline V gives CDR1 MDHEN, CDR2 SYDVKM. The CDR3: CASRGIAGHYNEQFF. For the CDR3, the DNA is TGTGCCAGCAGGGGGATAGCGGGGCATTACAATGAGCAGTTCTTC.

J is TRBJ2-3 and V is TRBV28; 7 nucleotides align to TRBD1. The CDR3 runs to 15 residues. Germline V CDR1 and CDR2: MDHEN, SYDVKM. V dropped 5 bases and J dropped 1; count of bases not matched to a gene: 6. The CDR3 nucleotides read TGTGCCAGCAGTGGGACAGATCGTGGCACAGATACGCAGTATTTT. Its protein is CASSGTDRGTDTQYF.

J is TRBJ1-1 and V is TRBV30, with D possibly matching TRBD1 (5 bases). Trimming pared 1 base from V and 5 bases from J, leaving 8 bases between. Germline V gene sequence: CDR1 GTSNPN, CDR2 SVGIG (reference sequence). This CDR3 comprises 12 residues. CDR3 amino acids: CAWSGTGTEAFF. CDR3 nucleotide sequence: TGTGCCTGGAGTGGTACAGGAACTGAAGCTTTCTTT.

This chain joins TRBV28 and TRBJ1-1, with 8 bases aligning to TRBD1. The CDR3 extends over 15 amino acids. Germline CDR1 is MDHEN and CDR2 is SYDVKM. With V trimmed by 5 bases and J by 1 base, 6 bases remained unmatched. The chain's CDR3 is CASSLRTGRNTEAFF. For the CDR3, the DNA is TGTGCCAGCAGTCTTAGGACAGGGAGGAACACTGAAGCTTTCTTT.

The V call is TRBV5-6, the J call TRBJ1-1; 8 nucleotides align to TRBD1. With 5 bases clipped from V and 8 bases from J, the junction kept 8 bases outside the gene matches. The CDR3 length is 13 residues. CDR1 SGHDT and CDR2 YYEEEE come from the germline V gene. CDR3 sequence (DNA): TGTGCCAGCAGTCGGGGCCGGGACAGGGAAGCTTTCTTT. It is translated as CASSRGRDREAFF.

The CDR3 loop reads CASSKGLAGPFAADTQYF. CDR3 nucleotides: TGTGCCAGCAGTAAGGGACTAGCGGGACCCTTTGCGGCAGATACGCAGTATTTT. The rearrangement uses TRBV2 and TRBJ2-3, with 13 nucleotides matching TRBD2. Germline trimming cut 5 bases from V and 4 bases from J; bases unmatched to any gene: 12. CDR1 and CDR2 from the germline V gene are SNHLY and FYNNEI. The CDR3 loop spans 18 amino acids.

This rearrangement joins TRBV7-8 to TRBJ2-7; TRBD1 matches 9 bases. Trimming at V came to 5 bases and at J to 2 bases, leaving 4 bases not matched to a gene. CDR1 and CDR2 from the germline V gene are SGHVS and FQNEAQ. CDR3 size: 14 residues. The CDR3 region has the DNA TGTGCCAGCAGCCATAGACAGGGGGCCTACGAGCAGTACTTC. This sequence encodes CASSHRQGAYEQYF.

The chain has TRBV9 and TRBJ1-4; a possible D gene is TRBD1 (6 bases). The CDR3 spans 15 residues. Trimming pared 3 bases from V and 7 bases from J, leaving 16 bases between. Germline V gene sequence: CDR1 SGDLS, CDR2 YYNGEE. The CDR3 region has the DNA TGTGCCAGCAGCGAAGGGACAACTCAGCGTGAAAAACTGTTTTTT. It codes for CASSEGTTQREKLFF.

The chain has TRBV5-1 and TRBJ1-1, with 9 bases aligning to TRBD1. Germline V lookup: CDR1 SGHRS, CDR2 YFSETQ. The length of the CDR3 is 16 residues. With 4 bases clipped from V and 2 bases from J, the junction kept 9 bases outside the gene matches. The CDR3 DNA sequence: TGCGCCAGCAGCCTAACCGGGACAGGGAGAAACACTGAAGCTTTCTTT. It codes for CASSLTGTGRNTEAFF.

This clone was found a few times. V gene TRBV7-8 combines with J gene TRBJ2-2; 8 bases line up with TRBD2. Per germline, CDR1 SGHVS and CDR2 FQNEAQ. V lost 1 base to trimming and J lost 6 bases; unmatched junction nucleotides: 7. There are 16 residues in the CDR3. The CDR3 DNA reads TGTGCCAGCAGCTTAGAAAATAGCGGGGCGGCCGGGGAGCTGTTTTTT. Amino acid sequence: CASSLENSGAAGELFF.